The 5 T cell receptor beta chains reported below all come from one sample, sequenced in a study of response to subunit inactivated influenza vaccine. Using its own MiXCR run on the RT-PCR reads, TCRdb lists one record per CDR3 protein. The data contain about half a million distinct CDR3 sequences, approximately 11% of them singletons. The sequences come from PBMCs from blood, collected more than 35 days after vaccination. All receptors come from a man aged 45-60 years who received an inactivated influenza vaccine.

A few counts support this clonotype. The V gene is TRBV10-3, the J gene TRBJ1-3; D call uncertain. Germline CDR1 and CDR2: ENHRY and SYGVKD. The CDR3 totals 15 residues. Between the trimmed V and J ends, which lost 0 bases and 14 bases, there was a span of 20 bases. This CDR3 is CAISESTVRATGLYF. DNA for the CDR3: TGTGCCATCAGTGAGTCGACCGTTCGGGCCACGGGCCTATATTTT.

This clonotype was recorded only once. This rearrangement joins TRBV4-1 to TRBJ2-3; 8 nucleotides align to TRBD2. Germline CDR1 is MGHRA and CDR2 is YSYEKL. J was trimmed by 2 bases and V by 4 bases; bases with no gene match: 8. CDR3 size: 16 residues. CDR3 in amino acids: CASSLYGGAVTDTQYF. The CDR3 DNA sequence: TGCGCCAGCAGCCTCTACGGGGGGGCGGTCACAGATACGCAGTATTTT.

The chain recombines TRBV20-1 with TRBJ2-5; D gene unclear. Germline V gene data show CDR1 as DFQATT and CDR2 as SNEGSKA (reference sequence). This CDR3 comprises 10 residues. Trimming cost V 6 bases and J 3 bases, with 5 bases left between them. CDR3 amino acids: CSAMEETQYF. CDR3 coding DNA: TGCAGTGCCATGGAAGAGACCCAGTACTTC.

The chain joins TRBV7-2 to TRBJ2-4; TRBD2 aligns across 11 bases. Germline V gives CDR1 SGHTA, CDR2 FQGNSA. Trimming cost V 6 bases and J 2 bases; bases outside gene matches: 12. The CDR3 loop spans 18 amino acids. CDR3 sequence reads: CASRLSGGAGSPKNIQYF. The CDR3 DNA sequence: TGTGCCAGCAGACTTAGCGGGGGGGCCGGTTCACCCAAAAACATTCAGTACTTC.

This clonotype was found many times. This chain connects TRBV5-1 to TRBJ2-1; TRBD2 matches at 13 bases. Looked up from germline, CDR1 is SGHRS and CDR2 is YFSETQ. Trimming at V came to 4 bases and at J to 8 bases, leaving 6 bases not matched to a gene. The CDR3 contains 15 residues. CDR3 sequence: CASSGTSGGAYEQFF. CDR3 nucleotide sequence: TGCGCCAGCAGCGGCACTAGCGGGGGGGCCTATGAGCAGTTCTTC.